These 25 T cell receptor beta chains came from one sample sequenced in a study of T cells in Graves' hyperthyroidism and ophthalmopathy. Researchers amplified the TCR beta CDR3 regions from RNA transcripts. The study used the HTBI primer set for a first-round RT-PCR of the TCR CDR3. TCRdb redid the calling of the multiplex PCR reads with MiXCR, one entry per CDR3 protein. The table records 350,000 to 400,000 distinct CDR3 sequences, around 14% of them present only once. Sequencing input: blood. These TCRs come from a woman aged 60-70 years with Graves' hyperthyroidism.

At least ten counts were recorded for this clonotype. The chain recombines TRBV12-3 or TRBV12-4 with TRBJ2-7; D may be TRBD2 (5 bases). CDR3 size: 16 residues. Trimming cost V 1 base and J 9 bases, with 22 bases left between them. The CDR3 nucleotides are TGTGCCAGCAGTTTAGGCCGGGAAAGGAATTCGGCCGGGCAGTACTTC. It encodes CASSLGRERNSAGQYF.

This clonotype was seen many times. The rearrangement links TRBV11-2 to TRBJ2-7, with D maybe TRBD1 (5 bases). V was clipped by 2 bases and J by 4 bases, with 15 bases between them. CDR1 is SGHAT, CDR2 FQNNGV, per germline. This CDR3 contains 15 residues. The CDR3 region has the DNA TGTGCCAGCAGCTTAAGCAGGGAACCCTCTTACGAGCAGTACTTC. Its translation is CASSLSREPSYEQYF.

The chain is built from TRBV7-8 and TRBJ2-3; 10 bases match TRBD2. The V and J ends lost 4 bases and 3 bases, in that order; junction bases with no gene match: 7. The length of the CDR3 is 16 residues. Germline lookup yields CDR1 SGHVS and CDR2 FQNEAQ. CDR3 nucleotides: TGTGCCAGCAGCTGGACCGGACTAGCGGAAACAGATACGCAGTATTTT. Translation: CASSWTGLAETDTQYF. Full variable domain (rest looked up from reference TRBV7-8 and TRBJ2-3): GAGVSQSPRYKVAKRGQDVALRCDPISGHVSLFWYQQALGQGPEFLTYFQNEAQLDKSGLPSDRFFAERPEGSVSTLKIQRTQQEDSAVYLCASSWTGLAETDTQYFGPGTRLTVL.

This clonotype was observed at least ten times. The chain carries TRBV3-1 and TRBJ2-5, with D possibly matching TRBD1 (5 bases). Between the trimmed V and J ends, which lost 0 bases and 6 bases, there was a span of 11 bases. CDR3 length equals 14 residues. Germline V CDR1 and CDR2: LGHDT, YNNKEL (reference sequence). CDR3 nucleotide sequence: TGTGCCAGCAGCCAAGATCAGGGCAGGCAGACCCAGTACTTC. Its protein is CASSQDQGRQTQYF.

This clonotype has at least ten counts. The chain joins TRBV30 to TRBJ2-2; D remains ambiguous. The CDR3 consists of 16 residues. Germline assignment: CDR1 GTSNPN and CDR2 SVGIG (reference sequence). Between the trimmed V and J ends, which lost 0 bases and 4 bases, there was a span of 15 bases. This CDR3 is CAWSVSRTSLTGELFF. The DNA for the CDR3 is TGTGCCTGGAGTGTATCCAGGACGAGTCTCACCGGGGAGCTGTTTTTT.

This clonotype was recorded a few times. This rearrangement joins TRBV20-1 to TRBJ2-5; 12 bases agree with TRBD1. With 5 bases clipped from V and 4 bases from J, the junction kept 11 bases outside the gene matches. Looked up from germline, CDR1 is DFQATT and CDR2 is SNEGSKA (reference sequence). The CDR3 runs 16 residues. The CDR3 protein is CSAFPPGQGAGETQYF. In DNA form, the CDR3 reads TGCAGTGCTTTTCCTCCGGGACAGGGGGCCGGAGAGACCCAGTACTTC.

The genes are TRBV7-6 and TRBJ2-1; 8 bases map to TRBD2. This CDR3 is 19 amino acids long. Germline assignment: CDR1 SGHVS and CDR2 FNYEAQ. The ends lost 1 base at V and 5 bases at J; junction bases unmatched: 16. As DNA, the CDR3 is TGTGCCAGCAGCTTAGACCCTCCCTGGATCAGCGGGAGTAACAATGAGCAGTTCTTC. As protein: CASSLDPPWISGSNNEQFF.

This clonotype came up many times. The V gene is TRBV12-3 or TRBV12-4, the J gene TRBJ2-2; D is unresolved. Trimming removed 2 bases from V and 1 base from J, with 5 bases in between. The CDR3 consists of 14 residues. The CDR3 nucleotides read TGTGCCAGCAGTTTAAACGGGAACACCGGGGAGCTGTTTTTT. Its translation: CASSLNGNTGELFF.

Ten or more counts support this clonotype. The chain employs TRBV6-5 and TRBJ2-7; 9 nucleotides match TRBD1. Germline V lookup: CDR1 MNHEY, CDR2 SVGAGI. Trimming cost V 2 bases and J 2 bases; bases outside gene matches: 7. The CDR3 has 16 amino acids. The CDR3 nucleotides read TGTGCCAGCAGTTACAGGGGGACAGGGAGCCCCTACGAGCAGTACTTC. Its protein product is CASSYRGTGSPYEQYF.

This clonotype was seen repeatedly, ten times or more. J is TRBJ1-2 and V is TRBV3-1, with unresolved D. From germline, CDR1 is LGHDT and CDR2 YNNKEL (reference sequence). The CDR3 contains 15 residues. Trimming removed 6 bases from V and 4 bases from J, with 18 bases in between. CDR3 region: CASRSRAGFPYGYTF. CDR3 bases: TGTGCCAGCAGGTCCCGCGCAGGTTTTCCCTATGGCTACACCTTC.

This clonotype has ten or more counts. For the CDR3, the DNA is TGTGCCAGCAGCTCTAGCGGAACGAAAGTGACAGATACGCAGTATTTT. Protein product: CASSSSGTKVTDTQYF. The genes are TRBV11-3 and TRBJ2-3; the match to TRBD2 covers 7 bases. Germline values: CDR1 SGHNT, CDR2 YENEEA. V dropped 4 bases and J dropped 3; count of bases not matched to a gene: 10. The CDR3 spans 16 residues.

This chain connects TRBV20-1 to TRBJ2-1, with TRBD2 matching 13 bases. The V and J ends lost 0 bases and 3 bases, in that order; junction bases with no gene match: 5. The CDR3 runs 17 residues. Looked up from germline, CDR1 is DFQATT and CDR2 is SNEGSKA (reference sequence). The CDR3, as DNA: TGCAGTGCTAGAGATTGGGGACTAGCGGGAAACTACAATGAGCAGTTCTTC. Protein: CSARDWGLAGNYNEQFF.

This clonotype was picked up a small number of times. This chain links TRBV25-1 with TRBJ1-1; possible D gene TRBD1, 5 bases. CDR3 size: 14 residues. Deletions cut 2 bases from V and 3 bases from J, with 10 bases between. From germline, CDR1 is MGHDK and CDR2 SYGVNS. CDR3 in amino acids: CASSEHQGYTEAFF. CDR3 coding DNA: TGTGCCAGCAGTGAACATCAGGGTTACACTGAAGCTTTCTTT.

In its sample, this clonotype was seen many times. The rearrangement joins TRBV12-3 or TRBV12-4 to TRBJ2-3; TRBD2 matches 8 bases. V was clipped by 5 bases and J by 1 base; unmatched bases: 11. There are 17 residues in the CDR3. The CDR3 sequence is CASSPGPAREGTDTQYF. The DNA of the CDR3 is TGTGCCAGCAGTCCTGGACCGGCGCGGGAGGGCACAGATACGCAGTATTTT.

This clonotype came up a few times. V is TRBV6-1 and J is TRBJ2-1; possible D gene TRBD2, 6 bases. CDR1 is MNHNS, CDR2 SASEGT, per germline. Trimming took 5 bases from V and 9 from J, leaving 17 bases between them. This CDR3 has 14 amino acids. The CDR3 loop reads CASSLGGSKGEQFF. CDR3 nucleotide sequence: TGTGCCAGCAGTTTAGGAGGGAGTAAGGGTGAGCAGTTCTTC.

Ten or more counts support this clonotype. The chain joins TRBV5-1 to TRBJ1-5; TRBD1 might be the D (5 bases). V lost 0 bases, J lost 6 bases, and 7 bases lay in between. Germline values: CDR1 SGHRS, CDR2 YFSETQ. This CDR3 is built from 13 residues. In DNA, the CDR3 is TGCGCCAGCAGCTTGGATGGGGGTCAGCCCCAGCATTTT. It yields the protein CASSLDGGQPQHF.

This clonotype has more than one count but fewer than ten. This chain links TRBV7-2 with TRBJ2-1; 10 nucleotides align to TRBD2. Germline V gives CDR1 SGHTA, CDR2 FQGNSA. Unmatched junction bases numbered 11, after V lost 0 bases and J lost 12 bases. The CDR3 totals 16 residues. This CDR3 is CASSLARASGSRAQFF. The CDR3 DNA sequence: TGTGCCAGCAGCTTAGCGAGGGCTAGCGGGAGTCGGGCGCAGTTCTTC.

This clonotype was counted between two and nine times. The J gene is TRBJ1-4, the V gene TRBV7-9; D unclear. This CDR3 spans 15 amino acids. V was pared by 4 bases and J by 1 base, with 10 bases between. The germline gives CDR1 SEHNR, CDR2 FQNEAQ (reference sequence). The CDR3 DNA sequence: TGTGCCAGCAGCTCCGCCTTAGGAACTAATGAAAAACTGTTTTTT. It specifies CASSSALGTNEKLFF.

Many counts were recorded for this clonotype. This chain connects TRBV7-8 to TRBJ2-7; 8 bases map to TRBD1. CDR3 length: 15 residues. Unmatched junction bases numbered 10, after V lost 6 bases and J lost 3 bases. CDR1 and CDR2 (germline): SGHVS, FQNEAQ. Here the CDR3 DNA reads TGTGCCAGCAGACTTGACACAGGGGGAGTCTACGAGCAGTACTTC. Translated: CASRLDTGGVYEQYF.

V is TRBV18 and J is TRBJ1-2; D is unresolved. Germline V gene lookup returns CDR1 KGHSH and CDR2 LQKENI. Trimming cost V 3 bases and J 10 bases, with 15 bases left between them. The CDR3 runs 13 residues. The CDR3 sequence is CASSPNKGWDYTF. As DNA, the CDR3 is TGTGCCAGCTCACCGAACAAGGGTTGGGACTACACCTTC.

V gene TRBV6-5 combines with J gene TRBJ1-2, with 7 bases matching TRBD1. The CDR3 has 13 amino acids. Unmatched junction bases numbered 1, after V lost 0 bases and J lost 6 bases. Per germline, CDR1 MNHEY and CDR2 SVGAGI. The CDR3: CASSYSTGNGYTF. CDR3 nucleotide sequence: TGTGCCAGCAGTTACTCGACAGGGAATGGCTACACCTTC.

This clonotype has at least ten counts. The rearrangement joins TRBV5-1 to TRBJ2-5; 9 positions agree with TRBD1. Germline values: CDR1 SGHRS, CDR2 YFSETQ. CDR3 length: 16 amino acids. V lost 4 bases, J lost 6 bases, and 13 bases stayed unmatched. Here the CDR3 DNA reads TGCGCCAGCAGCGACGTCCTCCGGGACAGGGAAAAGACCCAGTACTTC. Translation gives CASSDVLRDREKTQYF.

V usage is TRBV2 and J usage is TRBJ1-5, with D possibly TRBD1 on 5 matching bases. Germline-derived CDR1 and CDR2 are SNHLY and FYNNEI. V was cut by 1 base and J by 6 bases, with 10 bases left in between. This CDR3 has 14 amino acids. CDR3 nucleotides: TGTGCCAGCAGTGAAGGGGGGAACGGTCAGCCCCAGCATTTT. Amino acid sequence: CASSEGGNGQPQHF.

The chain links TRBV6-1 to TRBJ2-6; D remains unclear. The CDR3 is 15 residues long. V was shortened by 4 bases and J by 0 bases, with 7 bases between the two germline ends. Germline V CDR1 and CDR2: MNHNS, SASEGT. CDR3 protein: CASSGEVSGANVLTF. CDR3 DNA: TGTGCCAGCAGTGGGGAAGTCTCTGGGGCCAACGTCCTGACTTTC.

This clonotype was recorded many times. The rearrangement uses TRBV2 and TRBJ2-5, with D tentatively TRBD1 (6 bases). Germline V gene lookup returns CDR1 SNHLY and CDR2 FYNNEI. The length of the CDR3 is 13 residues. V was cut by 2 bases and J by 4 bases, with 8 bases left in between. CDR3 region: CASSEQGLETQYF. The CDR3 DNA is TGTGCCAGCAGTGAACAGGGGTTAGAGACCCAGTACTTC.